This T cell receptor beta chain was found in a study of blood T cell repertoires in COVID-19. Looking at the study overall: COVID-19 samples, acute and convalescent, were from the United States, Italy and Spain.

CDR1 is LGHDT and CDR2 is YNNKEL in the germline V gene (reference sequence). Unmatched junction bases numbered 14, after V lost 5 bases and J lost 2 bases. This CDR3 contains 18 residues. Only in-frame clones appear in the TCRdb table, and some are missing; sequencing was by immunoSEQ multiplex PCR. The repertoire consists of around 76,000 clones, with about 80% occurring once and the leading ten covering roughly 0.83%. Sequenced material: peripheral blood. The chain carries TRBV3-1 (or the pseudogene TRBV3-2) and TRBJ2-4; 8 bases fit TRBD1. This sequence originates from a woman aged 70-85 years with acute or convalescent COVID-19. CDR3 nucleotides: TGTGCCAGCAGCGATCCACTTAGGGACAGGCGGTCCAAAAACATTCAGTACTTC. Translated: CASSDPLRDRRSKNIQYF.